The sequence of this T cell receptor beta chain was determined in a study of T cells in Graves' hyperthyroidism and ophthalmopathy. Study conclusions and caveats: Ophthalmopathy, which appeared later, was predicted by the model a median about 6 months before onset. In blood, most of the thyroid clonotypes expanded above 0.001 were also present.

Ten or more counts support this clonotype. What it recognizes is unknown. Disease duration was under 3 months in the ophthalmopathy patients, who also had a Clinical Activity Score of at least 3 and a NOSPECS grade of at least 4. Template material for amplifying TCR beta CDR3 regions consisted of RNA transcripts. Initially, a first-round RT-PCR of the TCR CDR3 employed the HTBI primer set. A single record per CDR3 protein comes from TCRdb applying MiXCR to the multiplex PCR reads. Among hundreds of thousands of distinct CDR3 sequences listed, roughly 14% were seen once. There are 16 residues in the CDR3. V shed 3 bases, J shed 5 bases, and the junction held 14 bases outside the gene matches. Germline loops: CDR1 DFQATT, CDR2 SNEGSKA (reference sequence).

V usage is TRBV20-1 and J usage is TRBJ2-7; 9 bases are shared with TRBD1. The TCR comes from a woman in her thirties or forties with Graves' ophthalmopathy. Sequencing was done on a sample of blood. The CDR3 loop reads CSASFLFGTGSHEQYF. CDR3 nucleotide sequence: TGCAGTGCTAGTTTTCTTTTCGGGACAGGGAGTCACGAGCAGTACTTC.